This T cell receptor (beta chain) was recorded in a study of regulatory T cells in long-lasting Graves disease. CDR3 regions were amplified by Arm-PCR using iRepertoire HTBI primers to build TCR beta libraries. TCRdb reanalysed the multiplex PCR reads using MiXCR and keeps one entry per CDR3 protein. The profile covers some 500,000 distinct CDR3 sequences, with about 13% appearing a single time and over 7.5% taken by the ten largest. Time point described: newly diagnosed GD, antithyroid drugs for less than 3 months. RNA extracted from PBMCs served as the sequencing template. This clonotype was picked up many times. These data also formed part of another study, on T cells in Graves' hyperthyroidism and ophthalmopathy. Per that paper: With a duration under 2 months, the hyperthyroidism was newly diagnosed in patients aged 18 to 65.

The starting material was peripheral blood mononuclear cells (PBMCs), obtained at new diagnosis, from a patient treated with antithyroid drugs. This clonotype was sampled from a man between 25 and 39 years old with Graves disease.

CDR3 DNA sequence: TGTGCCAGCAGTTCAATAGTAGGAAACACTGAAGCTTTCTTT. The encoded protein is CASSSIVGNTEAFF. The rearrangement joins TRBV28 to TRBJ1-1; D gene ambiguous. Germline CDR1 is MDHEN and CDR2 is SYDVKM. There are 14 residues in the CDR3. Trimming took off 4 bases at V and 2 bases at J, with 11 bases between the two ends. Variable domain in full (rest from reference TRBV28 and TRBJ1-1): DVKVTQSSRYLVKRTGEKVFLECVQDMDHENMFWYRQDPGLGLRLIYFSYDVKMKEKGDIPEGYSVSREKKERFSLILESASTNQTSMYLCASSSIVGNTEAFFGQGTRLTVV.